This T cell receptor (beta chain) emerged from a study of shared clonotypes between healthy human individuals. Terminally differentiated effector memory CD45RA+ cells were excluded from the naive CD8 cells, which were CD45RO-negative and positively selected for CCR7. A remark on this clone: The antigen is not known.

Overall study findings and caveats: Sharing of clonotypes among donors was expected to vary with sequencing depth. Memory subsets generally showed smaller estimated richness than naive subsets did.

Germline V CDR1 and CDR2: LGHNA, YSLEER. There are 16 residues in the CDR3. Trimming removed 0 bases at V and 4 bases at J, with 15 bases between. Clones were sequenced by immunoSEQ multiplex PCR, and TCRdb holds only the in-frame ones, with some missing. The sample records about 2.1 million clones, just over 90% being singletons. Sequences were obtained from naive CD8+ T cells from PBMCs. This chain uses TRBV4-3 with TRBJ2-5, with D maybe TRBD2 (5 bases). The clonotype originates from a man younger than 35 in good health. Some clones in this sample may be carry-over from other donors' samples. The CDR3 reads CASSQDFRGAVETQYF. CDR3 sequence (DNA): TGCGCCAGCAGCCAAGATTTTCGGGGTGCGGTAGAGACCCAGTACTTC.